This T cell receptor (beta chain) was captured in a study of blood T cell repertoires in COVID-19 (TCRdb year 2020). Turning to the overall study: The collaborator samples originated in the United States, Italy and Spain and spanned the acute and convalescent phases of COVID-19. Subjects who had been exposed to COVID-19, were actively infected with it, or had recovered from it provided the deeply sampled blood TCRbeta repertoires that made up the dataset. Where available, HLA class I and class II types were obtained from metadata supplied by the sample provider rather than from assay-based typing. The repertoires were released in a freely available public database intended as a resource for research on the immune response to SARS-CoV-2. Samples were obtained from the ongoing ImmuneRACE study (first 160 participants) and from roughly 1,300 subjects provided by 6 global collaborators. The prospective study material was composed of cDNA or gDNA derived from T cells, B-cell-depleted T cells, or PBMCs. The sample metadata nearly always contained a de-identified subject ID, COVID-19 status, age in years and sex.

As concerns this clone: The antigen it binds to is not known. Base qualities are not at hand, and no much larger clone is one base apart.

Participants in the prospective study were enrolled through a virtual design, were aged about 18 to 90 years, and lived in some 24 United States geographic areas. Cohort assignment in the prospective study relied on participant-reported clinical history from a screening survey and a study questionnaire. Recovered participants in ImmuneRACE Cohort 3 were defined by two consecutive negative NP/OP PCR tests, clearance by a healthcare professional, or resolution of symptoms. Mobile phlebotomists in the prospective study collected whole blood, serum and a nasopharyngeal or oropharyngeal swab from every participant. Over a 2-month period, participants in the prospective study had the option of providing additional blood draws and questionnaires. Before DNA extraction, prospective study blood samples were shipped either frozen or at room temperature. Study-wide conclusions, independent of this receptor: How much clinical and demographic metadata was included differed by source and by participant, and the metadata was provided uncurated.

The immunoSEQ Assay, a bias-controlled multiplex PCR, was used to amplify TCRbeta CDR3 regions from genomic DNA. In the source study's methods: The number of nucleated cells in each sample was estimated from the amplification of reference gene primers within the assay. To quantify the absolute abundance of each unique TCRbeta CDR3 rearrangement, sequence reads were collapsed and filtered. Productive Simpson clonality was computed per sample as the square root of Simpson's diversity index over productive rearrangements. In TCRdb, the immuneACCESS table is reduced to in-frame sequences with V and J assigned. These tables do not hold every clone; where another copy was compared, an unresolved V gene accounts for under half, and the others remain unexplained. V and J calls and clone size come straight from that table; D and trimming were deduced from the DNA. Within this sample are about 180,000 clones, with 88% of them counted one time only. Approximately 9.4% of the sample goes to the ten largest clones.

Reading from cysteine to phenylalanine, the CDR3 counts 15 amino acids. The kept DNA is CDR3 alone, 45 bases in frame from the first base. Relative to germline, V is 1 base shorter and J is 2 bases shorter, with 12 bases between their ends. CDR1 and CDR2 were assigned from the germline V gene as SGHTA and FQGNSA. Recombination connected TRBV7-2 to TRBJ2-7; the D gene is perhaps TRBD1, on 6 matching bases. The sequenced sample consisted of PBMCs or T cells enriched from blood (not recorded which). The source is a woman between 18 and 29 years old who had recovered from COVID-19. The DNA sequence is given as TGTGCCAGCAGCTTAGGTATGACAGGCACCTACGAGCAGTACTTC. This translates into CASSLGMTGTYEQYF.